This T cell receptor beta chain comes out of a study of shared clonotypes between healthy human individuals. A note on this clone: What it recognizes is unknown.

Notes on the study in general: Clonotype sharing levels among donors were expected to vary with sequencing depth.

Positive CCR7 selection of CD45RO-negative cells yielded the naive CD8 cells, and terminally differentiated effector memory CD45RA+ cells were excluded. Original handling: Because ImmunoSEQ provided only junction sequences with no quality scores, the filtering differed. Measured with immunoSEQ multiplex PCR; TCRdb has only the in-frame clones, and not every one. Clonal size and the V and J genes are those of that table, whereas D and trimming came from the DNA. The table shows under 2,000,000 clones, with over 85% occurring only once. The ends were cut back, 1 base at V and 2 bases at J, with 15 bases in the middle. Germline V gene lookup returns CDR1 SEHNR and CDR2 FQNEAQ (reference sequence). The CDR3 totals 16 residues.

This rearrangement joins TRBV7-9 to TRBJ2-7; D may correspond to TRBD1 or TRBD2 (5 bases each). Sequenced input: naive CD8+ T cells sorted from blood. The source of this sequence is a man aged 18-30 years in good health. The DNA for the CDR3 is TGTGCCAGCAGCTTAGGGCCCACCGGGACCCCCTACGAGCAGTACTTC. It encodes CASSLGPTGTPYEQYF.